Below, one T cell receptor (beta chain) is given with its context. Its target antigen remains unknown. No much larger clonotype is one base removed from it; base qualities were not supplied. These data belong to a study of T cell changes during pregnancy in multiple sclerosis (dated by TCRdb to about 2019). Study-wide context: The study examined how the T cell repertoire changed over the course of pregnancy in women with multiple sclerosis.

CDR1 and CDR2 (MRHNA, SNTAGT) derive from the germline V gene. Measured from the cysteine to the phenylalanine, the CDR3 is 14 residues long. Left in the record is the CDR3 DNA by itself, 42 bases read in frame from the first base. Deletion took 2 bases off V and 5 bases off J, with a span of 11 bases between the germline ends. The library was obtained by the immunoSEQ multiplex PCR assay. What TCRdb holds here is the immuneACCESS table cut down to in-frame rearrangements. Part of the clones is not present; checked against another copy, under half of the missing clones reflect an unresolved V gene, and the others are unexplained. This sample holds 70,000 to 90,000 clones; about 90% were observed only once. The biggest ten clones account for 3.5% of the sample.

The receptor chain draws on TRBV6-4 and TRBJ2-3; TRBD1 is a weak D gene call, 6 bases matching. The source material was PBMCs, sampled in the first trimester of pregnancy. The receptor was isolated from a female donor in good health, serving as a control in a pregnancy study. Some clones in this sample may be carry-over from other donors' samples. The DNA sequence is TGTGCCAGCAGTGACCCAGGGGCTGGAGATACGCAGTATTTT. Its translation reads: CASSDPGAGDTQYF.